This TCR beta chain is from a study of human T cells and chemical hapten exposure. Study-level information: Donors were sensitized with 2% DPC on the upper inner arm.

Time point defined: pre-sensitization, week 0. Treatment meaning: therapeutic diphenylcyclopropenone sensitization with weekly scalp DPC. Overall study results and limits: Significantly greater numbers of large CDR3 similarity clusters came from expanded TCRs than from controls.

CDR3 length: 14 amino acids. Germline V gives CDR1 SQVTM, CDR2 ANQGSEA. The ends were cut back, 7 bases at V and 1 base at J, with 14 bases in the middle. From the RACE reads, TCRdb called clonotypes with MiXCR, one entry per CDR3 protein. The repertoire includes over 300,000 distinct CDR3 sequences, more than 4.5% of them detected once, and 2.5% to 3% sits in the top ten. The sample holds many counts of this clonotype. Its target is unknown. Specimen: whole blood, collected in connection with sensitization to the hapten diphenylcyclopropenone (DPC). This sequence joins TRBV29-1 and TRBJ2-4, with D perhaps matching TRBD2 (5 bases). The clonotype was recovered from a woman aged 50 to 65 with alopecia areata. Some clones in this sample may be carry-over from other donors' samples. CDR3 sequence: CSGRDPGAKNIQYF. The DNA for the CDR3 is TGCAGCGGCCGGGATCCTGGGGCCAAAAACATTCAGTACTTC.